These T cell receptor beta chains were read from a single sample in a study of T-cell memory formation after mild COVID-19. TCRdb itself ran the 5' RACE reads through MiXCR, one entry per CDR3 protein. The sample includes roughly 110,000 distinct CDR3 sequences, approximately 15% seen only once; the top ten take around 43%. The sequenced material came from PBMCs or a T cell subset sorted from them (not recorded which). Receptor source: a man between 18 and 29 years old who had mild COVID-19 (a few samples of this study predate the infection). Cell type and time point are not known. CDR3s include the opening cysteine and the closing phenylalanine or tryptophan. Fields, in order: J gene, V gene, D gene, clone size, CDR3 protein, CDR3 DNA. D genes are given only for firm matches. Size is stated for part of the rows, as once, few or many counts, or as a class when the clone is expanded.

TRBJ1-1 | TRBV27 | - | many | CASSLVGDTEAFF | TGTGCCAGCAGCCTAGTGGGGGACACTGAAGCTTTCTTT
TRBJ2-5 | TRBV7-6 | TRBD1 | many | CASSPLGQQETQYF | TGTGCCAGCAGCCCGTTGGGACAGCAAGAGACCCAGTACTTC
TRBJ1-6 | TRBV4-3 | TRBD1 | few | CASSQEAGQGASPLHF | TGCGCCAGCAGCCAAGAGGCAGGACAGGGGGCCTCACCCCTCCACTTT
TRBJ2-2 | TRBV6-5 | - | - | CASRLTGSGELFF | TGTGCCAGCAGGCTTACAGGGTCCGGGGAGCTGTTTTTT
TRBJ2-1 | TRBV20-1 | TRBD1 | - | CSARDPDRVNYNEQFF | TGCAGTGCTAGAGATCCCGACAGGGTCAACTACAATGAGCAGTTCTTC
TRBJ2-3 | TRBV4-1 | - | few | CASSQAEGGGNTQYF | TGCGCCAGCAGCCAAGCGGAGGGAGGAGGAAATACGCAGTATTTT
TRBJ2-1 | TRBV12-3/TRBV12-4 | TRBD2 | many | CASSLGGGNEQFF | TGTGCCAGCAGTCTGGGCGGGGGGAATGAGCAGTTCTTC
TRBJ2-5 | TRBV15 | - | - | CATSRDVTGYQETQYF | TGTGCCACCAGCAGAGATGTTACGGGATACCAAGAGACCCAGTACTTC
TRBJ1-5 | TRBV7-8 | - | few | CASRRTANQPQHF | TGTGCCAGTCGGAGGACAGCCAATCAGCCCCAGCATTTT
TRBJ2-6 | TRBV7-2 | - | few | CASSLATGANVLTF | TGTGCCAGCAGCTTAGCGACTGGGGCCAACGTCCTGACTTTC
TRBJ1-6 | TRBV20-1 | - | - | CSARDTGERNSPLHF | TGCAGTGCTAGAGATACTGGGGAAAGAAATTCACCCCTCCACTTT
TRBJ2-2 | TRBV29-1 | - | few | CSVLGTPNTGELFF | TGCAGCGTGCTCGGGACTCCTAACACCGGGGAGCTGTTTTTT
TRBJ2-3 | TRBV4-3 | - | few | CASSHETHTTDTQYF | TGCGCCAGCAGCCATGAGACGCATACCACAGATACGCAGTATTTT
TRBJ2-5 | TRBV10-3 | TRBD2 | - | CAIRGREAQETQYF | TGTGCCATCAGGGGCCGGGAGGCGCAAGAGACCCAGTACTTC
TRBJ2-3 | TRBV14 | TRBD1 | - | CASSPPRQGVVDTQYF | TGTGCCAGCAGCCCTCCGAGGCAGGGGGTCGTAGATACGCAGTATTTT
TRBJ1-6 | TRBV5-1 | - | - | CASSAGEQPPSLHF | TGCGCCAGCAGCGCTGGGGAACAGCCGCCTTCCCTCCACTTT
TRBJ1-4 | TRBV7-9 | - | - | CASSTSGAGNEKLFF | TGTGCCAGCAGCACGTCAGGGGCAGGCAATGAAAAACTGTTTTTT
TRBJ2-7 | TRBV4-2 | - | many | CASSQGGSSYEQYF | TGTGCCAGCAGCCAAGGCGGCAGCTCCTACGAGCAGTACTTC
TRBJ2-2 | TRBV4-3 | - | - | CASSQEELNTGELFF | TGCGCCAGCAGCCAAGAGGAATTGAACACCGGGGAGCTGTTTTTT
TRBJ1-5 | TRBV6-5 | - | - | CASSYSRGSNQPQHF | TGTGCCAGCAGTTACTCGAGGGGATCCAATCAGCCCCAGCATTTT
TRBJ1-1 | TRBV27 | - | - | CASSFLGGATEAFF | TGTGCCAGCAGTTTCCTTGGGGGAGCCACTGAAGCTTTCTTT
TRBJ1-2 | TRBV27 | - | few | CASSLSAGLYGYTF | TGTGCCAGCAGTTTATCGGCAGGGCTCTATGGCTACACCTTC
TRBJ1-2 | TRBV4-2 | - | - | CASSQEMSISSYGYTF | TGTGCCAGCAGCCAAGAGATGAGCATCTCGTCCTATGGCTACACCTTC
TRBJ2-3 | TRBV7-9 | TRBD1 | many | CASSSGTGRGTDTQYF | TGTGCCAGCAGCTCGGGGACAGGGCGCGGCACAGATACGCAGTATTTT
TRBJ2-3 | TRBV7-2 | - | - | CASSFYSSDTQYF | TGCGCCAGCAGCTTTTATTCATCAGATACGCAGTATTTT
TRBJ1-4 | TRBV20-1 | - | - | CSAREKVEKLFF | TGCAGTGCTAGAGAAAAAGTTGAAAAACTGTTTTTT
TRBJ2-7 | TRBV11-2 | TRBD2 | few | CASSDLAGGEEQYF | TGTGCCAGCAGCGATCTAGCGGGGGGGGAAGAGCAGTACTTC
TRBJ1-1 | TRBV6-5 | - | - | CASSFSMNTEAFF | TGTGCCAGCAGTTTTTCGATGAACACTGAAGCTTTCTTT
TRBJ2-3 | TRBV28 | TRBD1 | few | CASSLPGQSLYTDTQYF | TGTGCCAGCAGTCTCCCGGGACAGAGCCTTTACACAGATACGCAGTATTTT
TRBJ1-6 | TRBV4-2 | - | few | CASSQNGHIRPYNSPLHF | TGTGCCAGCAGCCAAAACGGACATATTAGGCCCTATAATTCACCCCTCCACTTT
TRBJ1-1 | TRBV19 | - | many | CASSKAFF | TGTGCCAGTAGTAAAGCTTTCTTT
TRBJ1-1 | TRBV12-3/TRBV12-4 | - | - | CASSLRPLGTEAFF | TGTGCCAGCAGTTTACGGCCACTGGGCACTGAAGCTTTCTTT
TRBJ2-6 | TRBV6-5 | - | - | CASSYTRPLSGANVLTF | TGTGCCAGCAGTTACACCAGGCCCCTCTCTGGGGCCAACGTCCTGACTTTC
TRBJ2-1 | TRBV9 | - | few | CASSVEDTQNEQFF | TGTGCCAGCAGCGTGGAGGACACTCAGAATGAGCAGTTCTTC
TRBJ2-7 | TRBV7-8 | TRBD2 | - | CASIPGPSGGAGQYF | TGTGCCAGCATCCCGGGGCCCAGCGGGGGGGCGGGGCAGTACTTC
TRBJ2-3 | TRBV4-2 | - | few | CASSRPAGAVSSSTDTQYF | TGTGCCAGCAGCCGCCCGGCCGGGGCAGTTTCATCTAGCACAGATACGCAGTATTTT
TRBJ1-6 | TRBV20-1 | - | - | CSARDREGTTNSPLHF | TGCAGTGCTAGAGATCGAGAAGGGACCACTAATTCACCCCTCCACTTT
TRBJ1-2 | TRBV4-1 | - | - | CASSQDPPRGYGYTF | TGCGCCAGCAGCCAAGATCCCCCCAGGGGCTATGGCTACACCTTC
TRBJ2-7 | TRBV7-6 | - | few | CASSLEPGPTAYEQYF | TGTGCCAGCAGCTTAGAGCCGGGACCGACTGCCTACGAGCAGTACTTC
TRBJ1-3 | TRBV6-1 | - | few | CASSEVILSGNTIYF | TGTGCCAGCAGTGAGGTGATCCTCTCTGGAAACACCATATATTTT
TRBJ1-5 | TRBV4-3 | TRBD1 | - | CASSQDLQGAWQPQHF | TGCGCCAGCAGCCAAGATTTACAGGGGGCCTGGCAGCCCCAGCATTTT
TRBJ2-2 | TRBV7-2 | TRBD1 | - | CASLQGALGTGELFF | TGTGCCAGCTTACAGGGGGCGCTAGGCACCGGGGAGCTGTTTTTT
TRBJ1-6 | TRBV7-6 | - | - | CASSEAGNSPLHF | TGTGCCAGCAGCGAGGCGGGGAATTCACCCCTCCACTTT
TRBJ2-5 | TRBV6-2/TRBV6-3 | - | few | CASSYSEGGGYSETQYF | TGTGCCAGCAGTTACTCGGAAGGCGGGGGCTACTCAGAGACCCAGTACTTC
TRBJ1-4 | TRBV12-3/TRBV12-4 | - | - | CASVGGVDEKLFF | TGTGCCAGCGTCGGGGGGGTGGATGAAAAACTGTTTTTT
TRBJ2-5 | TRBV4-1 | TRBD1 | few | CASSLRDRGKETQYF | TGCGCCAGCAGCCTACGGGACAGGGGAAAGGAGACCCAGTACTTC
TRBJ2-1 | TRBV4-1 | TRBD2 | - | CASSQEASGGHNEQFF | TGCGCCAGCAGCCAAGAGGCTAGCGGGGGGCACAATGAGCAGTTCTTC
TRBJ2-1 | TRBV11-2 | - | - | CASSPYAGAYNEQFF | TGTGCCAGCAGCCCCTATGCCGGGGCCTACAATGAGCAGTTCTTC
TRBJ2-7 | TRBV12-3/TRBV12-4 | - | few | CASSLQDYEQYF | TGTGCCAGCAGTTTACAGGACTACGAGCAGTACTTC